Each of the 30 T cell receptor beta chains below was sequenced from the same sample in a study of blood T cells in healthy people across ages. The second PCR ran about 6 to 12 cycles with a sample-barcoded 5' primer and J-beta primers. In TCRdb, the 5' RACE reads were re-called with MiXCR into one record per CDR3 protein. The table includes roughly 1.5 million distinct CDR3 sequences, approximately 43% detected once. Material: blood. These receptors were collected from a woman between 18 and 29 years old in good health.

This clonotype turned up a few times. The chain has TRBV19 and TRBJ2-1; 12 bases match TRBD2. This CDR3 contains 15 residues. V shed 7 bases, J shed 2 bases, and the junction held 3 bases outside the gene matches. CDR1 is LNHDA and CDR2 is SQIVND in the germline V gene (reference sequence). The CDR3 reads CASISSGGAYNEQFF. The CDR3 bases are TGTGCCAGTATATCTAGCGGGGGGGCCTACAATGAGCAGTTCTTC.

The chain has TRBV27 and TRBJ1-1; D may be TRBD1 (5 bases). CDR3 length: 15 amino acids. The germline V gene has CDR1 MNHEY and CDR2 SMNVEV (reference sequence). The ends were cut back, 3 bases at V and 5 bases at J, with 16 bases in the middle. For the CDR3, the DNA is TGTGCCAGCAGTTTTAGCCGGGGGGTATGGACTGAAGCTTTCTTT. Translation gives CASSFSRGVWTEAFF.

The sample holds a few counts of this clonotype. V usage is TRBV12-3 or TRBV12-4 and J usage is TRBJ1-1; the D is unclear. The V end was cut by 5 bases, the J end by 7 bases, with 20 bases between. The CDR3 is 15 residues long. The DNA for the CDR3 is TGTGCCAGCAGTCCAGTTTGGACGAACGGGGTTGAAGCTTTCTTT. This codes for CASSPVWTNGVEAFF.

The sample holds many counts of this clonotype. V is TRBV12-3 or TRBV12-4 and J is TRBJ1-2; the D gene is possibly TRBD1 (6 bases). Trimming left V 7 bases short and J 7 bases short, with 13 bases between. This CDR3 contains 12 residues. CDR3 coding DNA: TGTGCCAGCACCTGGGGAGGGGGTGGCTACACCTTC. This sequence encodes CASTWGGGGYTF.

The chain recombines TRBV2 with TRBJ2-1; 7 nucleotides line up with TRBD2. The CDR3 runs 18 residues. Germline assignment: CDR1 SNHLY and CDR2 FYNNEI. Trimming at V came to 7 bases and at J to 4 bases, leaving 19 bases not matched to a gene. CDR3 nucleotides: TGTGCCAGCACTACATCTCTTGAGGGAGGGCTCATGTACAATGAGCAGTTCTTC. This encodes CASTTSLEGGLMYNEQFF.

The chain links TRBV6-2 or TRBV6-3 to TRBJ2-1; tentative D call: TRBD2 (5 bases). Germline CDR1 is MNHEY and CDR2 is SVGEGT. Trimming stripped 6 bases from V and 6 bases from J, with 15 bases between. The CDR3 is 14 residues long. The CDR3 spells CASREGRISNEQFF. CDR3 bases: TGTGCCAGCAGAGAGGGCCGGATCAGCAATGAGCAGTTCTTC.

This clonotype was seen a handful of times. V gene TRBV3-1 combines with J gene TRBJ2-5; 7 bases map to TRBD1. Trimming removed 4 bases from V and 0 bases from J; junction bases left unmatched: 5. Germline V gene data show CDR1 as LGHDT and CDR2 as YNNKEL (reference sequence). The CDR3 covers 15 residues. The CDR3 region is CASSRRGPDQETQYF. DNA of the CDR3: TGTGCCAGCAGCCGTAGGGGGCCGGACCAAGAGACCCAGTACTTC.

This rearrangement joins TRBV19 to TRBJ2-3; 7 bases align to TRBD1. CDR1 and CDR2 from the germline V gene are LNHDA and SQIVND (reference sequence). The CDR3 has 14 amino acids. Trimming took 9 bases from V and 2 from J; bases not matched to a gene: 8. Here the CDR3 DNA reads TGTGCCAGCAAAGGGGACAGCGACACAGATACGCAGTATTTT. Its protein is CASKGDSDTDTQYF.

The chain links TRBV6-2 or TRBV6-3 to TRBJ2-1; 10 nucleotides match TRBD1. Germline assignment: CDR1 MNHEY and CDR2 SVGEGT. V was pared by 2 bases and J by 4 bases, with 8 bases of the junction left unmatched. The CDR3 has 17 residues. In DNA, the CDR3 is TGTGCCAGCAGTTACCATTCCCCGGGACAGGGGTACAATGAGCAGTTCTTC. Translated, it gives CASSYHSPGQGYNEQFF.

The rearrangement uses TRBV2 and TRBJ2-7; 7 bases match TRBD2. The CDR3 is 15 residues long. Germline lookup yields CDR1 SNHLY and CDR2 FYNNEI. V was pared by 6 bases and J by 2 bases, with 10 bases of the junction left unmatched. The CDR3 coding sequence is TGTGCCAGCAGGCCCCTTGAGGGGAGGGCCTACGAGCAGTACTTC. Encoded protein: CASRPLEGRAYEQYF.

This clonotype was seen more than once but under ten times. The rearrangement links TRBV11-2 to TRBJ2-5; 10 nucleotides line up with TRBD2. The length of the CDR3 is 16 residues. Germline assignment: CDR1 SGHAT and CDR2 FQNNGV. Germline trimming cut 6 bases from V and 5 bases from J; bases unmatched to any gene: 12. DNA of the CDR3: TGTGCCAGCAGGAGTACTAGCGGGGACGGATGGGAGACCCAGTACTTC. It is translated as CASRSTSGDGWETQYF.

The V and J genes are TRBV25-1 and TRBJ2-5; the D gene is possibly TRBD1 (5 bases). Germline-derived CDR1 and CDR2 are MGHDK and SYGVNS. The CDR3 loop spans 16 amino acids. The V gene lost 2 bases and the J gene lost 11 bases, with 24 bases spanning the gap. The CDR3 coding sequence is TGTGCCAGCAGTGAAGGGGCGACGAGCTCCTACAATGAGCAGTACTTC. Translated: CASSEGATSSYNEQYF.

The CDR3 loop reads CASSLNSPWRDTQYF. The CDR3 bases are TGTGCCAGCAGCTTAAACAGCCCTTGGAGGGATACGCAGTATTTT. The chain joins TRBV11-2 to TRBJ2-3; D perhaps matches TRBD2 (5 bases). Germline loops: CDR1 SGHAT, CDR2 FQNNGV. V shed 2 bases and J shed 6 bases, with 15 bases lying between them. The CDR3 is 15 residues long. Drawing the rest from reference TRBV11-2 and TRBJ2-3, the complete variable domain is EAGVAQSPRYKIIEKRQSVAFWCNPISGHATLYWYQQILGQGPKLLIQFQNNGVVDDSQLPKDRFSAERLKGVDSTLKIQPAKLEDSAVYLCASSLNSPWRDTQYFGPGTRLTVL.

This CDR3 reads CASSPVGRLSTDTQYF. The CDR3 DNA reads as TGTGCCAGCAGCCCCGTAGGGAGGTTGAGCACAGATACGCAGTATTTT. The chain is built from TRBV7-6 and TRBJ2-3; D may be TRBD2 (6 bases). Germline loops: CDR1 SGHVS, CDR2 FNYEAQ. CDR3 length: 16 amino acids. V was shortened by 5 bases and J by 0 bases, with 15 bases between the two germline ends.

The genes are TRBV20-1 and TRBJ2-1; 13 bases fit TRBD2. The tail of the sequence fits TRBJ2-7 better, so the J call may be wrong. From germline, CDR1 is DFQATT and CDR2 SNEGSKA (reference sequence). The CDR3 is 16 residues long. In nucleotides, the CDR3 is TGCAGTGCTAGAGAGACTAGCGGGGGGTCCTACAATGAGCAGTACTTC. Translated: CSARETSGGSYNEQYF.

This clonotype appeared a few times. V usage is TRBV7-9 and J usage is TRBJ1-1; D call uncertain. Germline CDR1 SEHNR, CDR2 FQNEAQ (reference sequence). V lost 8 bases, J lost 5 bases, and 18 bases lay in between. The CDR3 is 14 amino acids. The CDR3 loop reads CASGSWTSPTEAFF. CDR3 bases: TGTGCCAGCGGGAGCTGGACCTCCCCAACTGAAGCTTTCTTT.

The gene calls are TRBV29-1 and TRBJ1-1; maybe TRBD1 (6 bases). The germline gives CDR1 SQVTM, CDR2 ANQGSEA. The V gene lost 6 bases and the J gene lost 4 bases, with 18 bases spanning the gap. This CDR3 spans 14 amino acids. The CDR3 bases are TGCAGCGTCGGCGTGATGGTCAGGGGCACTGAAGCTTTCTTT. Protein: CSVGVMVRGTEAFF. The variable domain in full, with the rest retrieved from reference TRBV29-1 and TRBJ1-1, is SAVISQKPSRDICQRGTSLTIQCQVDSQVTMMFWYRQQPGQSLTLIATANQGSEATYESGFVIDKFPISRPNLTFSTLTVSNMSPEDSSIYLCSVGVMVRGTEAFFGQGTRLTVV.

The rearrangement links TRBV7-3 to TRBJ2-1; D not resolved. Germline-derived CDR1 and CDR2 are SGHTA and FQGTGA. V was clipped by 5 bases and J by 0 bases, with 11 bases between them. CDR3 size: 15 residues. Here the CDR3 DNA reads TGTGCCAGCAGCAGGCGGTACAGCTCCTACAATGAGCAGTTCTTC. Translated, it gives CASSRRYSSYNEQFF. Drawing the rest from reference TRBV7-3 and TRBJ2-1, the complete variable domain is GAGVSQTPSNKVTEKGKYVELRCDPISGHTALYWYRQSLGQGPEFLIYFQGTGAADDSGLPNDRFFAVRPEGSVSTLKIQRTERGDSAVYLCASSRRYSSYNEQFFGPGTRLTVL.

This clonotype was detected only a few times. With a much larger clone just one base away, this may be a read error. The chain recombines TRBV27 with TRBJ2-7; possibly TRBD2 for D (6 bases). Germline CDR1 reads MNHEY; CDR2 reads SMNVEV (reference sequence). The CDR3 sequence is 12 residues long. Here the CDR3 DNA reads TGTGACAGCAGCTCGGGAGTCTACGAGCAGTACTTC. Protein product: CDSSSGVYEQYF.

The sample holds a few counts of this clonotype. The V gene is TRBV6-6, the J gene TRBJ2-5; TRBD2 aligns across 9 bases. CDR1 is MNHNY, CDR2 SVGAGI, per germline (reference sequence). Trimming removed 4 bases from V and 1 base from J; junction bases left unmatched: 4. The CDR3 covers 15 residues. The CDR3 is CASSLAGAGQETQYF. CDR3 DNA: TGTGCCAGCAGTTTAGCGGGAGCAGGCCAAGAGACCCAGTACTTC.

There are a few counts of this clonotype. CDR3 DNA sequence: TGTGCCAGCAGTTTATCCTGGCAGGGGAGTAAGAACACCGGGGAGCTGTTTTTT. Its translation: CASSLSWQGSKNTGELFF. The chain joins TRBV12-3 or TRBV12-4 to TRBJ2-2; TRBD1 might be the D (6 bases). This CDR3 has 18 amino acids. Trimming stripped 2 bases from V and 1 base from J, with 17 bases between.

This chain connects TRBV7-6 to TRBJ1-1; TRBD1 might be the D (5 bases). The germline V gene encodes CDR1 SGHVS and CDR2 FNYEAQ. The V end was cut by 0 bases, the J end by 4 bases, with 15 bases between. CDR3 size: 16 residues. Here the CDR3 reads CASSLARGGSFTEAFF. The CDR3 DNA sequence: TGTGCCAGCAGCTTAGCGCGGGGGGGGAGTTTCACTGAAGCTTTCTTT.

The V call is TRBV4-3, the J call TRBJ2-1; the match to TRBD1 covers 8 bases. Germline loops: CDR1 LGHNA, CDR2 YSLEER. The CDR3 consists of 15 residues. The V and J ends lost 0 bases and 13 bases, in that order; junction bases with no gene match: 11. CDR3 region: CASSQERTGLETQFF. The CDR3 DNA reads TGCGCCAGCAGCCAAGAGCGGACAGGGTTAGAGACCCAGTTCTTC.

The chain couples TRBV20-1 to TRBJ2-1, with D perhaps TRBD1 or TRBD2 (6 bases each). Between the trimmed V and J ends, which lost 0 bases and 8 bases, there was a span of 17 bases. Germline CDR1 DFQATT, CDR2 SNEGSKA (reference sequence). CDR3 length: 15 amino acids. The CDR3: CSARDPGGPGDEQFF. CDR3 in DNA: TGCAGTGCTAGAGATCCTGGGGGCCCGGGAGATGAGCAGTTCTTC.

This clonotype showed up just a few times. V usage is TRBV20-1 and J usage is TRBJ1-2, with D hard to call. Germline CDR1 reads DFQATT; CDR2 reads SNEGSKA (reference sequence). The CDR3 is 12 amino acids. V was clipped by 6 bases and J by 5 bases, with 13 bases between them. The CDR3 spells CSAAGQSYGYTF. CDR3 bases: TGCAGTGCCGCTGGGCAGTCTTATGGCTACACCTTC.

V is TRBV20-1 and J is TRBJ1-2; D is ambiguous. Germline V lookup: CDR1 DFQATT, CDR2 SNEGSKA (reference sequence). CDR3 length equals 13 residues. V lost 6 bases, J lost 3 bases, and 14 bases lay in between. CDR3 bases: TGCAGTGCCCCGAAGTCGGGTTACTATGGCTACACCTTC. Encoded protein: CSAPKSGYYGYTF.

The chain uses TRBV9 and TRBJ2-1; D gene unclear. This CDR3 region has 11 residues. Trimming cost V 4 bases and J 9 bases, with 8 bases left between them. CDR1 and CDR2 (germline): SGDLS, YYNGEE. CDR3 amino acids: CASSSASEQFF. As DNA, the CDR3 is TGTGCCAGCAGCTCAGCAAGTGAGCAGTTCTTC.

This sequence joins TRBV4-3 and TRBJ1-2; maybe TRBD1 (5 bases). Germline V gives CDR1 LGHNA, CDR2 YSLEER. The CDR3 has 19 residues. Trimming shortened V by 4 bases and J by 3 bases, and 27 bases separated the two germline ends. The CDR3 spells CASSPSHGPTGLQHYGYTF. Written as DNA, the CDR3 is TGCGCCAGCAGCCCAAGCCATGGGCCCACAGGACTGCAGCACTATGGCTACACCTTC.

Points on this clonotype: The junction shows a germline mismatch at one end, possibly a read error. The chain links TRBV7-2 to TRBJ1-6; D gene uncertain. Germline loops: CDR1 SGHTA, CDR2 FQGNSA. CDR3 length equals 16 residues. CDR3 nucleotides: TGTGCCAGCAGCTTAAGTAGGCGCTCCTATAATTCACCTCTCCACTTT. Translating gives CASSLSRRSYNSPLHF.

The V and J genes are TRBV3-1 and TRBJ2-5; tentative D call: TRBD1 (6 bases). The CDR3 contains 17 residues. Germline values: CDR1 LGHDT, CDR2 YNNKEL (reference sequence). V was clipped by 2 bases and J by 11 bases, with 27 bases between them. CDR3 nucleotide sequence: TGTGCCAGCAGCCAATACAGGGTAACTACTACCTATAATGAGCAGTACTTC. Its translation is CASSQYRVTTTYNEQYF.